This T cell receptor beta chain originates from a study of OX40 agonist ivuxolimab in advanced cancers. In the study overall: Partial responses were achieved by three patients, one with hepatocellular carcinoma and two with cutaneous melanoma.

Systemic immunosuppression or autoimmune disease history was grounds to exclude patients. The data were produced by immunoSEQ multiplex PCR, yet TCRdb's version contains in-frame clones alone and is incomplete. The sample lists 75,000 to 95,000 clones, around 90% occurring once. V was clipped by 6 bases and J by 0 bases; unmatched bases: 11. Per germline, CDR1 SGHVS and CDR2 FQNEAQ. The CDR3 is 17 residues long. Sequencing was performed on CD4+ or CD8+ T cells sorted from blood, taken in a trial of the OX40 agonist ivuxolimab. The V call is TRBV7-8, the J call TRBJ2-3; 8 bases line up with TRBD2. The TCR sequence derives from an adult with an advanced solid tumor such as melanoma, head and neck, liver or kidney cancer. The CDR3 DNA reads TGTGCCAGCAGTCTTGGACTAGCAGGTGCTAGCACAGATACGCAGTATTTT. Translated, it gives CASSLGLAGASTDTQYF.